The present entry profiles one T cell receptor beta chain with its context. In the original workflow: Scientists estimated how many nucleated cells there were by amplifying reference gene primers. Generated by immunoSEQ multiplex PCR, the TCRdb table keeps only in-frame clones and is missing some. V and J calls and clone size are given by that table; D and trimming were obtained from the DNA. The sample contains approximately 50,000 clones, roughly 90% of which appear only once. This specimen comes from a study of blood T cell repertoires in COVID-19. The sample consisted of peripheral blood. The source is a human donor in a cohort sampled during active COVID-19.

CDR3 in amino acids: CASSSGTGRGETQYF. In DNA form, the CDR3 reads TGTGCCAGCAGCAGCGGGACAGGGCGGGGAGAGACCCAGTACTTC. V is TRBV7-8 and J is TRBJ2-5; 9 bases line up with TRBD1. This CDR3 contains 15 residues. The V and J ends lost 5 bases and 4 bases, in that order; junction bases with no gene match: 8. Germline values: CDR1 SGHVS, CDR2 FQNEAQ.